This T cell receptor (beta chain) stems from a study of T cell responses to AZD1222 COVID-19 vaccine. About this clone: Its matching antigen is unknown.

The CDR3 sequence is 14 residues long. V trimming: 3 bases; J trimming: 5 bases; junction bases outside the gene matches: 6. Germline assignment: CDR1 SGDLS and CDR2 YYNGEE. General study results and limits: The donors showed a predominance of white British ancestry and of females, with possible underestimation of clonal diversity. Regions 160-218 and 743-854 held dominance among vaccine-associated CD4 TCRs, which spanned spike. An increase in Spike-specific TCR breadth and depth was observed after two AZD1222 doses.

Clones were read by immunoSEQ multiplex PCR, and TCRdb kept only the in-frame ones, dropping some. The sample yields over 95,000 clones, approximately 89% seen once. The sequences come from peripheral blood, collected 28 days after the second AZD1222 dose. The receptor's source is an adult who received the AZD1222 COVID-19 vaccine. This sequence joins TRBV9 and TRBJ1-1; 8 bases map to TRBD1. CDR3 region: CASSEYRGDTEAFF. CDR3 DNA sequence: TGTGCCAGCAGCGAGTACAGGGGGGATACTGAAGCTTTCTTT.